The clone carrying this TCR beta chain was seen just once. Antigen: not known. This sample is part of a study of cytomegalovirus exposure and HLA in healthy donors. PCR used 60 Vbeta primers and 13 Jbeta primers. Sequenced by immunoSEQ multiplex PCR; TCRdb stores in-frame clones only, minus some. The sample lists some 88,000 clones, approximately 71% occurring once. The CDR3 runs to 13 residues. Germline assignment: CDR1 MGHDK and CDR2 SYGVNS. The V and J ends lost 3 bases and 13 bases respectively, with 15 bases between them. General study results and limits: The study reported that TCR beta sequences accurately predicted HLA-A and HLA-B alleles in most subjects. The investigators catalogued 150 to 200 TCR beta chains as cytomegalovirus-associated.

The gene calls are TRBV25-1 and TRBJ2-2; D perhaps matches TRBD2 (6 bases). The sequenced sample consisted of PBMCs. This receptor was taken from a woman younger than 30 in good health and CMV-seropositive. CDR3 loop: CASSEAGLPGLFF. For the CDR3, the DNA is TGTGCCAGCAGTGAGGCAGGACTACCGGGGCTGTTTTTT.